These T cell receptor beta chains were read from a single sample in a study of blood T cell repertoires in COVID-19. Sequencing was performed with immunoSEQ multiplex PCR; in TCRdb, only in-frame clones are kept and a portion is missing. The table lists under 300,000 clones, 88% of them singletons, with 2% to 2.5% in the top ten. Sequencing was done on a sample of peripheral blood. These TCRs come from a woman in her forties who had recovered from COVID-19. Both conserved end residues are part of each CDR3. A D gene is named only where the DNA matches it firmly. Not all rows give a size; the values are once, few, many and, for expanded clones, a class.

TRBV30	-	TRBJ1-2	-	CAWSAPGWGGDGYTF	TGTGCCTGGAGTGCCCCCGGCTGGGGGGGGGATGGCTACACCTTC
TRBV9	TRBD1	TRBJ2-1	-	CASSVAGTGDNEQFF	TGTGCCAGCAGCGTCGCCGGGACAGGAGACAATGAGCAGTTCTTC
TRBV4-3	-	TRBJ2-3	-	CASSQESLAKNTQYF	TGCGCCAGCAGCCAAGAGTCTCTAGCCAAGAATACGCAGTATTTT
TRBV7-9	-	TRBJ1-3	-	CASSLTLSGNTIYF	TGTGCCAGCAGCCTGACTCTGTCTGGAAACACCATATATTTT
TRBV10-2	-	TRBJ1-5	-	CASRDSNQPQHF	TGCGCCAGCCGTGACAGTAATCAGCCCCAGCATTTT
TRBV25-1	TRBD2	TRBJ2-7	-	CASSETSGAYEQYF	TGTGCCAGCAGTGAGACTAGCGGTGCCTACGAGCAGTACTTC
TRBV19	TRBD2	TRBJ2-1	-	CASTRGLAGGTSYNEQFF	TGTGCCAGTACCCGGGGACTAGCGGGGGGCACCTCCTACAATGAGCAGTTCTTC
TRBV19	-	TRBJ2-3	-	CASKGQGLPDTQYF	TGTGCCAGTAAAGGGCAGGGATTGCCAGATACGCAGTATTTT
TRBV6-5	-	TRBJ1-2	once	CASSQREGVGGYTF	TGTGCCAGCAGCCAACGGGAGGGTGTAGGGGGCTACACCTTC
TRBV2	TRBD2	TRBJ2-5	-	CASRPQGGTQTQYF	TGTGCCAGCAGGCCCCAGGGAGGGACCCAGACCCAGTACTTC
TRBV19	-	TRBJ1-2	-	CASTLDSQTPYGYTF	TGTGCCAGTACCCTGGACAGTCAAACTCCCTATGGCTACACCTTC
TRBV4-3	TRBD2	TRBJ2-1	-	CASSQGRGARFQFF	TGCGCCAGCAGCCAGGGGCGGGGGGCCCGTTTCCAGTTCTTC
TRBV7-8	-	TRBJ1-5	-	CASSLSRTDSGNQPQHF	TGTGCCAGCAGCTTGTCTAGGACAGACTCGGGCAATCAGCCCCAGCATTTT
TRBV6-2/TRBV6-3	-	TRBJ2-7	-	CASSRGWDEQYF	TGTGCCAGCAGTCGAGGGTGGGACGAGCAGTACTTC
TRBV18	TRBD2	TRBJ2-5	once	CASSLGTSGLQETQYF	TGTGCCAGCTCACTCGGGACTAGCGGTTTACAAGAGACCCAGTACTTC
TRBV19	TRBD1	TRBJ2-5	-	CASSEGQRSQETQYF	TGTGCCAGTAGTGAGGGACAGAGAAGCCAAGAGACCCAGTACTTC
TRBV19	-	TRBJ2-5	-	CASSITGVQETQYF	TGTGCCAGTAGTATAACCGGGGTCCAAGAGACCCAGTACTTC
TRBV10-2	TRBD2	TRBJ2-3	-	CASRALAGGPTDTQYF	TGCGCCAGCAGGGCACTAGCGGGGGGGCCCACAGATACGCAGTATTTT